This note documents a single T cell receptor beta chain sequence. Participant-given clinical history determined each cohort assignment. Recovery among Cohort 3 donors was established by two negative PCRs, clearance, or symptom resolution. Some clones are missing from TCRdb's copy, which holds only in-frame ones; the method was immunoSEQ multiplex PCR. The repertoire holds more than 350,000 clones, with 75% to 90% as singletons. These data belong to a study of blood T cell repertoires in COVID-19. Across the whole study: The United States, Italy and Spain supplied acute and convalescent COVID-19 samples. PBMCs, B-cell-depleted T cells, or T cells provided the cDNA or gDNA that made up the material.

V was pared by 3 bases and J by 14 bases, with 5 bases of the junction left unmatched. Per germline, CDR1 KGHSH and CDR2 LQKENI. This CDR3 is 11 amino acids long. The sequenced material came from PBMCs or T cells enriched from blood (not recorded which). This chain links TRBV18 with TRBJ1-2, with 8 bases identical to TRBD1. The source of this sequence is a man aged 18-30 years who had recovered from COVID-19. The CDR3 region is CASSPDRVMTF. The CDR3 nucleotides are TGTGCCAGCTCACCGGACAGGGTTATGACCTTC.